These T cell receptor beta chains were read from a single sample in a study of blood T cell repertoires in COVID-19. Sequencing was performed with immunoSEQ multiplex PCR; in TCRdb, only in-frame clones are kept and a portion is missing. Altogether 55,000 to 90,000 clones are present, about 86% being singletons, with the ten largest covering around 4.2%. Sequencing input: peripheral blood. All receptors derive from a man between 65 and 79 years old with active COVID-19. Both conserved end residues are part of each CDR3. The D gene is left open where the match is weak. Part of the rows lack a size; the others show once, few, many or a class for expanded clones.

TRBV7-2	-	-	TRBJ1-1	CASSLGRWGMNTEAFF	TGTGCCAGCAGCTTAGGCAGGTGGGGCATGAACACTGAAGCTTTCTTT
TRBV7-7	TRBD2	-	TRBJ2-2	CASSRIRGTSDPGELFF	TGTGCTAGCAGCCGAATTCGGGGGACTAGCGACCCCGGGGAGCTGTTTTTT
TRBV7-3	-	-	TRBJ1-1	CASSPETGRTAEAFF	TGTGCCAGCAGCCCCGAGACAGGTCGGACGGCTGAAGCTTTCTTT
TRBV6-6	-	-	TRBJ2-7	CASSPHRDNQQYF	TGTGCCAGCAGTCCCCATCGGGACAATCAGCAGTACTTC
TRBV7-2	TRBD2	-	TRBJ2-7	CASSLGLAGWEEQYF	TGTGCCAGCAGCTTAGGACTAGCGGGATGGGAAGAGCAGTACTTC
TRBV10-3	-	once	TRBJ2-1	CATQSGDEQFF	TGTGCCACCCAGTCCGGGGATGAGCAGTTCTTC
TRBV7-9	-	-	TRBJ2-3	CASSLAVTRGGADTQYF	TGTGCCAGCAGCTTAGCGGTGACCAGGGGTGGGGCAGATACGCAGTATTTT
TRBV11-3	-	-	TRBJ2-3	CASSPRWEETDTQYF	TGTGCCAGCAGCCCCCGATGGGAGGAGACAGATACGCAGTATTTT
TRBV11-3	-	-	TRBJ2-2	CASSLDFSGELFF	TGTGCCAGCAGCTTAGATTTCTCCGGGGAGCTGTTTTTT
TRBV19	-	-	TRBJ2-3	CASSMGGGADTQYF	TGTGCCAGTAGCATGGGGGGTGGCGCAGATACGCAGTATTTT
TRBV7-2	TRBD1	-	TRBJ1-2	CASSLVQGGYTF	TGTGCCAGCAGCTTAGTACAGGGGGGCTACACCTTC
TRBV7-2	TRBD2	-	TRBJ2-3	CASSLGFRTSGDTQYF	TGTGCCAGCAGCTTAGGGTTCCGGACTAGCGGAGATACGCAGTATTTT